This TCR beta chain was found in a study of CXCR3-negative and CXCR3-positive naive CD8 T cells. General study findings and limits: For CXCR3-positive naive cells, TRB CDR3s were more hydrophobic than those of CXCR3-negative naive cells. Naive cells that were CXCR3-negative or CXCR3-positive used TRBV-TRBJ genes alike, while memory cells diverged.

Per germline, CDR1 SEHNR and CDR2 FQNEAQ (reference sequence). The CDR3 contains 15 residues. Each CD8+ T cell subset was flow-sorted in triplicate. Every sort contained 300,000 cells. For this clonotype: Its antigen is unidentified.

The authors made the TRB cDNA libraries by 5' RACE using UMI labels. Each CDR3 protein gets one entry in TCRdb, which reprocessed the 5' RACE reads and gives no DNA. The table for this sample gives about 98,000 distinct CDR3 sequences. Sequencing was performed on naive CXCR3+ CD8+ T cells from blood. Specified subset: CD45RO-CCR7+CD27+CD95- naive CD8+ T cells expressing CXCR3 (TNR3+). This chain connects TRBV7-9 to TRBJ2-1. The clonotype was recovered from a human donor in good health. Some clones in this sample may be carry-over from other donors' samples. CDR3 loop: CASSLALGSDNEQFF. Full variable domain (outside the CDR3, taken from reference TRBV7-9 and TRBJ2-1): DTGVSQNPRHKITKRGQNVTFRCDPISEHNRLYWYRQTLGQGPEFLTYFQNEAQLEKSRLLSDRFSAERPKGSFSTLEIQRTEQGDSAMYLCASSLALGSDNEQFFGPGTRLTVL.